Included here is one T cell receptor (beta chain) sequence, with context. There is no known antigen for this receptor. No per-base quality is available; no much larger clone lies one base away. At diagnosis, peripheral blood, uninvolved tumor-adjacent lung and tumor were collected and stored as a combination of fresh-frozen and FFPE material. For TCR repertoire profiling, blood samples were analyzed as peripheral blood mononuclear cells. The CDR3 goes from the cysteine to the phenylalanine over 13 residues. Only the CDR3 part of the read is kept: 39 bases, read in frame from the first base. According to the germline V gene (reference sequence), CDR1 reads SSHAT and CDR2 reads FNYEAQ. For this chain, trimming is 4 bases at the V end and 5 bases at the J end, and the number of junction bases without a gene match is 4. These data come from a study of T cells in localized non-small cell lung cancer (dated by TCRdb to 2018 to 2021). Turning to the overall study: The study analyzed T cell repertoires of about 230 early-stage NSCLC patients, comparing tumors and uninvolved tumor-adjacent lungs. The cohort was made up of fewer than 250 treatment-naive NSCLC patients whose localized lung tumors had been resected. A mean age of roughly 66 years was recorded for the NSCLC patients, of whom under 150 were male and more than 85 were female. On the study overall, not on this receptor specifically: Of the top 100 tumor clones, a median of roughly 57 were detected in paired uninvolved adjacent lung; over 25 were also among that lung's top 100. Because multi-region sequencing of the tumors was not done, intratumor heterogeneity could not be ruled out. Since the design was exploratory, TCR variables were selected using unadjusted p-values with no false-discovery rate correction. Higher T cell density in blood was associated with longer overall survival, whereas higher clonality in adjacent lung was associated with shorter survival. Uninvolved tumor-adjacent lung showed the highest T cell clonality, higher than tumor, which suggests more focused antigenic responses in the uninvolved tumor-adjacent lung.

The immunoSEQ Assay was used to sequence TCR beta CDR3 regions from DNA. The study's own analysis went as follows. To compute T cell density, TCR beta template counts were normalized to usable DNA, which was estimated by amplifying housekeeping genes. Richness was estimated with the preseqR package, extrapolating to 400,000 templates for PBMC samples and 120,000 templates for tissue samples. Clonality was defined as one minus Pielou's evenness. Differential abundance testing on productive amino-acid clonotypes, with a minimum total count of 5 and an alpha of 0.1, was used to identify tissue-enriched TCRs. Repertoire overlap between compartments was quantified with the Jaccard Index and Morisita Overlap Index. GLIPH grouped TCR beta CDR3s together with public tetramer-defined viral CDR3s, and a viral motif had to include at least three viral sequences and show V-gene enrichment. TCRdb mirrors the immuneACCESS table, restricted to in-frame sequences. Some clones are absent from its copies; in checked studies, under half trace to an unresolved V gene, and the reason for the others is unknown. The V and J calls and clone size were taken over from that table, and D and trimming were inferred from the DNA. The sample table lists 130,000 or so clones, more than 80% of them with a count of one. The top ten clones comprise over 1.5% of the sample.

This TCR was sampled from a female donor at least 60 years old with stage I lung adenocarcinoma. The sequences come from peripheral blood, collected before any cancer treatment. The chain uses TRBV7-7 and TRBJ2-7, with TRBD2 matching 8 junction bases. The CDR3 reads CASSSTSGHEQYF. The nucleotides read TGTGCCAGCAGCTCTACTAGCGGCCACGAGCAGTACTTC.